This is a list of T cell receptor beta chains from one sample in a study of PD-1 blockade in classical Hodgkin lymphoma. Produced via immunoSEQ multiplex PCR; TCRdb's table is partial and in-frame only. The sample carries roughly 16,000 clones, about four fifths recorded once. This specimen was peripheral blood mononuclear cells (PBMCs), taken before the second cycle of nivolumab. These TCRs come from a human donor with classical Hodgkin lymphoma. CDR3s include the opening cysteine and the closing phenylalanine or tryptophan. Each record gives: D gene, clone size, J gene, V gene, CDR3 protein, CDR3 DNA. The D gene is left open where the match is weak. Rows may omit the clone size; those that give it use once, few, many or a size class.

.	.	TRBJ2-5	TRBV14	CASSALGVTQYF	TGTGCCAGCAGCGCCCTCGGGGTGACCCAGTACTTC
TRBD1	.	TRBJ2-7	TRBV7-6	CASSLMTGFGEQYF	TGTGCCAGCAGCTTAATGACAGGGTTTGGTGAGCAGTACTTC
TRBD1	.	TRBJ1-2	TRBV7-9	CASSDGTGVGYTF	TGTGCCAGCAGCGACGGGACAGGGGTTGGCTACACCTTC
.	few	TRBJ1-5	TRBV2	CASSENTGSAWPQHF	TGTGCCAGCAGCGAAAATACAGGGTCGGCTTGGCCCCAGCATTTT
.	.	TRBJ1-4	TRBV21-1	CASSKDLQGEKLFF	TGTGCCAGCAGCAAAGATCTGCAGGGCGAAAAACTGTTTTTT
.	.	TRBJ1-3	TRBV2	CASSINSVRSGNTIYF	TGTGCCAGCAGTATCAATTCCGTGCGCTCTGGAAACACCATATATTTT
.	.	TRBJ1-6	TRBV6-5	CASSRRSSPLHF	TGTGCCAGCAGTCGAAGAAGTTCACCCCTCCACTTT
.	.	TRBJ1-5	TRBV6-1	CASSVRQRGLGNQPQHF	TGTGCCAGCAGTGTCCGACAGCGGGGGCTGGGCAATCAGCCCCAGCATTTT
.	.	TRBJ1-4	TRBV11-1	CASSASEKLFF	TGTGCCAGCAGCGCCAGTGAAAAACTGTTTTTT
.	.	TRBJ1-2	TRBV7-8	CASSLGSGNGYTF	TGTGCCAGCAGCTTAGGTTCAGGGAATGGCTACACCTTC
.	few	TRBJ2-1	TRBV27	CASSFQGSYNEQFF	TGTGCCAGCAGTTTTCAGGGGTCCTACAATGAGCAGTTCTTC
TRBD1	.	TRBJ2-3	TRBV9	CASRDRYGDTQYF	TGTGCCAGCAGGGACAGGTATGGAGATACGCAGTATTTT
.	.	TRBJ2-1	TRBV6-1	CASSLGYNEQFF	TGTGCCAGCAGCTTGGGCTACAATGAGCAGTTCTTC
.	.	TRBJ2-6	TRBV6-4	CASSDNSGANVLTF	TGTGCCAGCAGTGACAACTCTGGGGCCAACGTCCTGACTTTC
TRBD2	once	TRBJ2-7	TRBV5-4	CASRFGGSADEQYF	TGTGCCAGCAGGTTTGGCGGGAGCGCCGACGAGCAGTACTTC
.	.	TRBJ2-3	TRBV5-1	CASGRGFSTDTQYF	TGCGCCAGCGGGAGGGGGTTTAGCACAGATACGCAGTATTTT
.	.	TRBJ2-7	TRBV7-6	CASSLERDRPHEQYF	TGTGCCAGCAGCTTAGAAAGAGACAGGCCCCACGAGCAGTACTTC
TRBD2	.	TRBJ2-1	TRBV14	CASSQEMGLGDEQFF	TGTGCCAGCAGCCAAGAGATGGGACTAGGCGATGAGCAGTTCTTC
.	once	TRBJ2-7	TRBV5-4	CASSLDWDVAYEQYF	TGTGCCAGCAGCTTGGACTGGGACGTCGCCTACGAGCAGTACTTC
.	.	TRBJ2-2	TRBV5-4	CASSWGRGGGTGELFF	TGTGCCAGCAGCTGGGGACGCGGGGGCGGCACCGGGGAGCTGTTTTTT
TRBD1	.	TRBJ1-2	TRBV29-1	CSVRKGQGTYGYTF	TGCAGCGTAAGAAAGGGACAGGGGACGTATGGCTACACCTTC
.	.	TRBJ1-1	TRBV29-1	CSAWGGRVGTEAFF	TGCAGCGCCTGGGGTGGCAGGGTGGGCACTGAAGCTTTCTTT
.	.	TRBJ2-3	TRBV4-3	CASSLQGSEPDTQYF	TGCGCCAGCAGCCTACAGGGTTCGGAGCCAGATACGCAGTATTTT
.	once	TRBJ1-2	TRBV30	CAWSVPGGYTF	TGTGCCTGGAGTGTCCCCGGGGGCTACACCTTC
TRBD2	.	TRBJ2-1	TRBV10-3	CAISTGTSGGVEQFF	TGTGCCATCAGTACCGGGACTAGCGGGGGGGTTGAGCAGTTCTTC
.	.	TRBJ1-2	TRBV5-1	CASSFGNSGYTF	TGCGCCAGCAGCTTTGGAAATTCCGGCTACACCTTC
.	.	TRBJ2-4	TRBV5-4	CASSQTEAKNIQYF	TGTGCCAGCAGCCAAACTGAAGCCAAAAACATTCAGTACTTC
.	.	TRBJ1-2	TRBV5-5	CASSAQGSLLYGYTF	TGTGCCAGCAGCGCCCAGGGTTCTCTCCTCTATGGCTACACCTTC
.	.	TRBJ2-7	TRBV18	CASSPQSTRGGWQYF	TGTGCCAGCTCACCACAATCTACCCGTGGTGGGTGGCAGTACTTC
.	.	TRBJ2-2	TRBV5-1	CASSLDPLRPGELFF	TGCGCCAGCAGCTTGGACCCCCTACGTCCCGGGGAGCTGTTTTTT
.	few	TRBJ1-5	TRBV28	CASSLRVGASHQPQHF	TGTGCCAGCAGTTTACGGGTAGGGGCCTCTCATCAGCCCCAGCATTTT
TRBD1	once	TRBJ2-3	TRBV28	CASSQGQGYTDTQYF	TGTGCCAGCAGTCAGGGACAGGGGTACACAGATACGCAGTATTTT
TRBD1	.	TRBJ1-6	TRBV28	CASRPTGLRNSPLHF	TGTGCCAGCAGGCCGACAGGGTTGAGAAATTCACCCCTCCACTTT
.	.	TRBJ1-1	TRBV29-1	CSVAPLTEAFF	TGCAGCGTTGCCCCCCTCACTGAAGCTTTCTTT
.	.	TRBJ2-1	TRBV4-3	CASSQDAGGSSYNEQFF	TGCGCCAGCAGCCAAGACGCTGGGGGGAGCTCCTACAATGAGCAGTTCTTC
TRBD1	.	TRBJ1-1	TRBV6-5	CASSLDRGTEAFF	TGTGCCAGCAGTTTGGACAGGGGCACTGAAGCTTTCTTT
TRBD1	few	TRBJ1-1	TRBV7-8	CASTPLTQGAWTEAFF	TGTGCCAGCACCCCCCTGACCCAGGGGGCCTGGACTGAAGCTTTCTTT
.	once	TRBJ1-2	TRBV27	CASSLGGWGGYGYTF	TGTGCCAGCAGTTTAGGGGGGTGGGGAGGCTATGGCTACACCTTC
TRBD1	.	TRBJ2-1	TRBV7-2	CASSSFPNRGSYNEQFF	TGTGCCAGCAGCTCTTTCCCGAACAGGGGCTCCTACAATGAGCAGTTCTTC
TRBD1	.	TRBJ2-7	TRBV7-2	CASSSNLGQGDYEQYF	TGTGCCAGCAGCTCCAACCTGGGACAGGGGGATTACGAGCAGTACTTC
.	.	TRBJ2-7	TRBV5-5	CASSSDYYEQYF	TGTGCCAGCAGCTCGGACTACTACGAGCAGTACTTC